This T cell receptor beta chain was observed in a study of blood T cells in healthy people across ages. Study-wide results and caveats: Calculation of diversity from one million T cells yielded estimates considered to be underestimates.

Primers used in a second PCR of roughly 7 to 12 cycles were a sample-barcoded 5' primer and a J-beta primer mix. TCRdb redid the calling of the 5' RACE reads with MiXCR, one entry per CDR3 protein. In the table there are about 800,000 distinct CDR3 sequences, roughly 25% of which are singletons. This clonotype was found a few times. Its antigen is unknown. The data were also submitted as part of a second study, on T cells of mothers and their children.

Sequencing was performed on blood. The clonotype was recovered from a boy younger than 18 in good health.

The CDR3: CASTATPAGGAKNIQYF. The CDR3 nucleotides are TGTGCCAGCACCGCAACCCCGGCGGGGGGAGCCAAAAACATTCAGTACTTC. The chain joins TRBV28 to TRBJ2-4; 8 bases are shared with TRBD2. The germline gives CDR1 MDHEN, CDR2 SYDVKM. The CDR3 consists of 17 residues. V was pared by 7 bases and J by 0 bases, with 11 bases of the junction left unmatched. The full variable domain, with the rest looked up from reference TRBV28 and TRBJ2-4, is DVKVTQSSRYLVKRTGEKVFLECVQDMDHENMFWYRQDPGLGLRLIYFSYDVKMKEKGDIPEGYSVSREKKERFSLILESASTNQTSMYLCASTATPAGGAKNIQYFGAGTRLSVL.